Below, 24 T cell receptor beta chains from the same sample are listed, as sequenced in a study of blood T cell repertoires in COVID-19. The data were produced by immunoSEQ multiplex PCR, yet TCRdb's version contains in-frame clones alone and is incomplete. This table holds about 45,000 clones, about nine tenths found once. The sequenced material came from peripheral blood. These receptor sequences come from a human donor in a cohort sampled during active COVID-19.

V usage is TRBV3-1 (or the pseudogene TRBV3-2) and J usage is TRBJ2-5; 12 bases match TRBD1. The V gene's germline CDR1 is LGHDT and CDR2 YNNKEL (reference sequence). The CDR3 consists of 15 residues. Trimming cost V 4 bases and J 6 bases; bases outside gene matches: 6. DNA of the CDR3: TGTGCCAGCAGCCTAGAGGGACAGGGGGCCAAGACCCAGTACTTC. Amino acids: CASSLEGQGAKTQYF.

This clone was seen only once. The V and J genes are TRBV19 and TRBJ2-1, with D maybe TRBD1 (6 bases). The germline V and J ends were trimmed by 3 bases and 7 bases, with 13 bases remaining between them. The CDR3 runs 14 residues. Looked up from germline, CDR1 is LNHDA and CDR2 is SQIVND (reference sequence). The CDR3 loop reads CASSMGHNTNEQFF. The CDR3 bases are TGTGCCAGTAGTATGGGACACAACACTAATGAGCAGTTCTTC.

The chain recombines TRBV3-1 (or the pseudogene TRBV3-2) with TRBJ2-1, with D maybe TRBD2 (6 bases). CDR3 length: 14 amino acids. Per germline, CDR1 LGHDT and CDR2 YNNKEL (reference sequence). V was clipped by 4 bases and J by 5 bases, with 12 bases between them. This CDR3 is CASSLAGPNNEQFF. CDR3 DNA sequence: TGTGCCAGCAGCCTCGCGGGGCCAAACAATGAGCAGTTCTTC.

This clone was observed a handful of times. This sequence joins TRBV5-4 and TRBJ2-5; TRBD2 matches 8 bases. From germline, CDR1 is SGHNT and CDR2 YYREEE (reference sequence). Trimming removed 7 bases from V and 6 bases from J; junction bases left unmatched: 11. The CDR3 totals 14 residues. The chain's CDR3 is CASSPQAGVKTQYF. The CDR3 bases are TGTGCCAGCTCGCCTCAAGCGGGAGTGAAGACCCAGTACTTC.

The CDR3 nucleotides read TGTGCCTGGAGTGTCAGAAATGAGCAGTTCTTC. It yields the protein CAWSVRNEQFF. The J gene is TRBJ2-1, the V gene TRBV30; D remains unclear. The CDR3 runs to 11 residues. Germline loops: CDR1 GTSNPN, CDR2 SVGIG (reference sequence). V was pared by 0 bases and J by 7 bases, with 4 bases between. Drawing the rest from reference TRBV30 and TRBJ2-1, the complete variable domain is SQTIHQWPATLVQPVGSPLSLECTVEGTSNPNLYWYRQAAGRGLQLLFYSVGIGQISSEVPQNLSASRPQDRQFILSSKKLLLSDSGFYLCAWSVRNEQFFGPGTRLTVL.

The chain links TRBV10-1 to TRBJ1-6; a possible D gene is TRBD1 (5 bases). This CDR3 has 17 residues. Germline CDR1 WNHNN, CDR2 SYGVQD (reference sequence). Between the trimmed V and J ends, which lost 1 base and 4 bases, there was a span of 14 bases. DNA for the CDR3: TGCGCCAGCAGTGAGTTTGGGATCAGGGCTTATAATTCACCCCTCCACTTT. Its protein product is CASSEFGIRAYNSPLHF.

CDR3 DNA: TGTGCCAGCAGTTACTCCCTAGCGGGAGGGCCGGAGGGAAATGAGCAGTTCTTC. It translates to CASSYSLAGGPEGNEQFF. V is TRBV6-2 or TRBV6-3 and J is TRBJ2-1; 12 bases match TRBD2. From germline, CDR1 is MNHEY and CDR2 SVGEGT. Trimming removed 0 bases from V and 7 bases from J; junction bases left unmatched: 10. This CDR3 comprises 18 residues.

The V and J genes are TRBV7-3 and TRBJ2-3, with 8 bases lining up with TRBD2. Germline CDR1 and CDR2: SGHTA and FQGTGA. This CDR3 contains 17 residues. Germline trimming cut 4 bases from V and 4 bases from J; bases unmatched to any gene: 13. CDR3 in amino acids: CASSSGRLSGRADTQYF. As DNA, the CDR3 is TGTGCCAGCAGCTCAGGTCGACTGTCCGGGAGGGCAGATACGCAGTATTTT.

This clone ranks as medium-sized. The V call is TRBV7-3, the J call TRBJ2-7; 12 bases map to TRBD2. CDR1 SGHTA and CDR2 FQGTGA come from the germline V gene. There are 15 residues in the CDR3. Trimming took 5 bases from V and 7 from J; bases not matched to a gene: 9. The CDR3 loop is CASSPVASGRGEQYF. CDR3 nucleotides: TGTGCCAGCAGCCCCGTTGCTAGCGGGAGGGGAGAGCAGTACTTC.

The chain has TRBV7-2 and TRBJ2-7, with 8 bases lining up with TRBD2. The germline V gene encodes CDR1 SGHTA and CDR2 FQGNSA. The CDR3 has 16 amino acids. V lost 4 bases and J lost 4; bases outside the gene matches: 12. CDR3 protein: CASSYPRGAGEYEQYF. The CDR3 DNA follows: TGTGCCAGCAGCTATCCCCGGGGAGCGGGAGAGTACGAGCAGTACTTC.

This clone was observed a few times. This chain links TRBV24-1 with TRBJ1-6; no definite D call. V gave up 4 bases and J gave up 8 bases, with 20 bases separating them. Per the germline V gene, CDR1 is KGHDR and CDR2 is SFDVKD. CDR3 length: 17 residues. CDR3 bases: TGTGCCACCAGTGAGCGGAGTCGAGGGCCGGTGGATTCACCCCTCCACTTT. Its protein product is CATSERSRGPVDSPLHF.

The chain is built from TRBV19 and TRBJ2-1; 8 positions match TRBD1. The CDR3 is 16 residues long. After removal of 3 bases from V and 7 bases from J, the junction contained 11 bases not matched to a gene. Germline V CDR1 and CDR2: LNHDA, SQIVND (reference sequence). CDR3 amino acids: CASSIRSGTGVNEQFF. The CDR3 coding sequence is TGTGCCAGTAGTATTCGTTCGGGGACAGGTGTTAATGAGCAGTTCTTC.

The chain uses TRBV19 and TRBJ1-2; D is uncertain. Germline CDR1 reads LNHDA; CDR2 reads SQIVND (reference sequence). With 3 bases removed from V and 7 bases from J, the gap between germline ends came to 15 bases. CDR3 length equals 14 residues. This chain's CDR3 is CASSINIPASGYTF. In nucleotides, the CDR3 is TGTGCCAGTAGTATTAATATACCCGCCAGTGGCTACACCTTC. Based on the CDR3 plus reference TRBV19 and TRBJ1-2, the full variable domain is DGGITQSPKYLFRKEGQNVTLSCEQNLNHDAMYWYRQDPGQGLRLIYYSQIVNDFQKGDIAEGYSVSREKKESFPLTVTSAQKNPTAFYLCASSINIPASGYTFGSGTRLTVV.

V gene TRBV14 combines with J gene TRBJ2-1; 9 nucleotides align to TRBD1. CDR3 length: 15 amino acids. Germline CDR1 reads SGHDN; CDR2 reads FVKESK. The V gene end was trimmed by 4 bases and the J gene end by 7 bases; junction bases not matched to a gene: 8. CDR3 residues: CASSPDRGFRNEQFF. Written as DNA, the CDR3 is TGTGCCAGCAGCCCGGACAGGGGCTTTCGGAATGAGCAGTTCTTC.

The gene calls are TRBV10-3 and TRBJ2-3; D ambiguous. In germline, CDR1 is ENHRY, CDR2 SYGVKD. V was pared by 2 bases and J by 2 bases, with 11 bases between. The CDR3 has 15 residues. CDR3 sequence: CAISEQIAATDTQYF. As DNA, the CDR3 is TGTGCCATCAGTGAGCAGATCGCGGCCACAGATACGCAGTATTTT.

The chain recombines TRBV6-4 with TRBJ1-2; 8 bases are shared with TRBD1. Germline CDR1 reads MRHNA; CDR2 reads SNTAGT. The CDR3 has 11 amino acids. The V and J ends lost 4 bases and 9 bases, in that order; junction bases with no gene match: 1. The CDR3 is CASSGQGSYTF. As DNA, the CDR3 is TGTGCCAGCAGTGGACAGGGGAGCTACACCTTC.

This chain uses TRBV18 with TRBJ1-3, with D unclear. Per the germline V gene, CDR1 is KGHSH and CDR2 is LQKENI. There are 14 residues in the CDR3. The V end lost 3 bases, the J end lost 0 bases, and 6 bases lay between the germline ends. As DNA, the CDR3 is TGTGCCAGCTCACCGAGGGACTCTGGAAACACCATATATTTT. As protein: CASSPRDSGNTIYF.

The CDR3, as DNA: TGTGCCAGCAGTTACCGCAGGGGTCCCGAGCAGTACTTC. Translation gives CASSYRRGPEQYF. The chain couples TRBV2 to TRBJ2-7, with a possible D match to TRBD1 (6 bases). Germline CDR1 and CDR2: SNHLY and FYNNEI. V lost 5 bases and J lost 6, with 14 bases in between. The CDR3 contains 13 residues.

The chain recombines TRBV5-6 with TRBJ1-5, with 8 positions matching TRBD1. The CDR3 sequence is 16 residues long. Trimming took 5 bases from V and 1 from J; bases not matched to a gene: 8. The germline gives CDR1 SGHDT, CDR2 YYEEEE. The CDR3 DNA is TGTGCCAGCAGTTTATATTGGACAGGGAGCAATCAGCCCCAGCATTTT. Protein sequence: CASSLYWTGSNQPQHF.

V is TRBV18 and J is TRBJ2-5; 11 nucleotides line up with TRBD2. Trimming removed 2 bases from V and 4 bases from J; junction bases left unmatched: 3. The CDR3 length is 15 residues. The germline gives CDR1 KGHSH, CDR2 LQKENI. In nucleotides, the CDR3 is TGTGCCAGCTCACCAGGAGGACTAGCGGGAGAGACCCAGTACTTC. It is translated as CASSPGGLAGETQYF.

CDR3 sequence: CASSFKPRGPYEQYF. The CDR3 DNA reads as TGTGCCAGCAGCTTTAAGCCCCGGGGTCCCTACGAGCAGTACTTC. The chain links TRBV11-1 to TRBJ2-7, with D maybe TRBD2 (5 bases). The CDR3 covers 15 residues. Per germline, CDR1 SGHAT and CDR2 FQDESV (reference sequence). The V end lost 3 bases, the J end lost 2 bases, and 14 bases lay between the germline ends. The whole variable domain, remainder taken from reference TRBV11-1 and TRBJ2-7, is EAEVAQSPRYKITEKSQAVAFWCDPISGHATLYWYRQILGQGPELLVQFQDESVVDDSQLPKDRFSAERLKGVDSTLKIQPAELGDSAMYLCASSFKPRGPYEQYFGPGTRLTVT.

The rearrangement links TRBV5-8 to TRBJ2-3, with D perhaps TRBD2 (6 bases). Trimming took off 4 bases at V and 6 bases at J, with 15 bases between the two ends. This CDR3 has 14 residues. Germline values: CDR1 SGHTS, CDR2 YDEGEE. The CDR3 DNA reads as TGTGCCAGCAGCCACGGATCCCGGGGGGATACGCAGTATTTT. Translated: CASSHGSRGDTQYF. The full variable domain, completed using reference TRBV5-8 and TRBJ2-3, is EAGVTQSPTHLIKTRGQQATLRCSPISGHTSVYWYQQALGLGLQFLLWYDEGEERNRGNFPPRFSGRQFPNYSSELNVNALELEDSALYLCASSHGSRGDTQYFGPGTRLTVL.

The chain joins TRBV29-1 to TRBJ2-1, with 12 bases that match TRBD2. CDR1 is SQVTM and CDR2 is ANQGSEA in the germline V gene. The CDR3 runs 16 residues. J gave up 6 bases and V 7 bases, and 13 bases lay outside the gene matches. CDR3 sequence reads: CSALLAGGPPLNEQFF. DNA for the CDR3: TGCAGCGCCCTTCTAGCGGGAGGGCCCCCCCTCAATGAGCAGTTCTTC.

Here the CDR3 reads CASKRTGTADNQPQHF. The CDR3 region has the DNA TGTGCCAGCAAGCGGACCGGGACAGCCGACAATCAGCCCCAGCATTTT. The chain recombines TRBV27 with TRBJ1-5, with 7 bases identical to TRBD1. V trimming: 7 bases; J trimming: 3 bases; junction bases outside the gene matches: 12. Per germline, CDR1 MNHEY and CDR2 SMNVEV (reference sequence). This CDR3 comprises 16 residues.